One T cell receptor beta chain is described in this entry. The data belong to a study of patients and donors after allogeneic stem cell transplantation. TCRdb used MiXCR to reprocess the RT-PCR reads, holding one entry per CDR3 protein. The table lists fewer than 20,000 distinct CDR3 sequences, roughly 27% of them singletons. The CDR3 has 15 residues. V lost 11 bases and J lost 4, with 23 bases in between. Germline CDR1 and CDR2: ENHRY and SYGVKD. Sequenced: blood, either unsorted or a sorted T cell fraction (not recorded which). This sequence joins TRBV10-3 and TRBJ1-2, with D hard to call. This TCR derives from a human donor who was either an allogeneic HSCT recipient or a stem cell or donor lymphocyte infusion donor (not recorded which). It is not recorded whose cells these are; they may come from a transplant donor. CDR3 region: CASSLGRTLFYGYTF. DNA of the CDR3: TGTGCCTCCTCCCTGGGCAGGACTCTTTTCTATGGCTACACCTTC.